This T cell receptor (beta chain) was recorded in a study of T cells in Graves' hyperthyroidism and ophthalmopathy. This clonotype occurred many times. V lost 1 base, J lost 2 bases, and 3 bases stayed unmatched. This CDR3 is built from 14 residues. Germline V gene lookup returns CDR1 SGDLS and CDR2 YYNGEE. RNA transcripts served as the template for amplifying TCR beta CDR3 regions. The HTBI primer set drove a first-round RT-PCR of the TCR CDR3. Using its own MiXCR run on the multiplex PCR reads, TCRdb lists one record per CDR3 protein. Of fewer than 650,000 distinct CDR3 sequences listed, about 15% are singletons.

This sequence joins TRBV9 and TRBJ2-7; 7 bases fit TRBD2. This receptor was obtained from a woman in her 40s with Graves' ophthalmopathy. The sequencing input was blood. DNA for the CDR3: TGTGCCAGCAGCGTACTAGCGGAGACCTACGAGCAGTACTTC. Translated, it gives CASSVLAETYEQYF.